A single sample gave rise to the 26 T cell receptor beta chains below, sequenced in a study of T cell responses to AZD1222 COVID-19 vaccine. The repertoire was sequenced with immunoSEQ multiplex PCR; TCRdb's copy has only in-frame clones and lacks some. Among 150,000 to 200,000 clones listed, just over 90% were seen once. The sequenced sample was peripheral blood, obtained on day 0 of AZD1222 vaccination. The origin of the receptors is an adult in good health.

This clone showed up just a few times. This chain connects TRBV7-2 to TRBJ1-6; D is ambiguous. The CDR3 covers 14 residues. The V and J ends lost 5 bases and 14 bases respectively, with 19 bases between them. CDR1 is SGHTA and CDR2 is FQGNSA in the germline V gene. The CDR3 spells CASSRPTPQPTLHF. In nucleotides, the CDR3 is TGTGCCAGCAGCCGCCCAACCCCCCAACCTACCCTCCACTTT. Full variable domain (outside the CDR3, taken from reference TRBV7-2 and TRBJ1-6): GAGVSQSPSNKVTEKGKDVELRCDPISGHTALYWYRQSLGQGLEFLIYFQGNSAPDKSGLPSDRFSAERTGGSVSTLTIQRTQQEDSAVYLCASSRPTPQPTLHFGNGTRLTVT.

This chain uses TRBV23-1 with TRBJ1-2; D possibly corresponds to TRBD1 (6 bases). TRBV23-1 is marked as an open reading frame, function uncertain. Trimming cost V 4 bases and J 5 bases, with 14 bases left between them. CDR3 length: 14 residues. CDR3 protein: CASSLAGQPYGYTF. Written as DNA, the CDR3 is TGCGCCAGCAGTCTCGCCGGACAGCCGTATGGCTACACCTTC.

The table lists this clone with a few counts. The chain carries TRBV6-4 and TRBJ1-4, with TRBD1 as a possible D gene (6 bases). From germline, CDR1 is MRHNA and CDR2 SNTAGT. The CDR3 covers 13 residues. The V end was cut by 8 bases, the J end by 5 bases, with 12 bases between. CDR3 amino acids: CASAGQPNEKLFF. In DNA, the CDR3 is TGTGCCAGCGCTGGACAGCCAAATGAAAAACTGTTTTTT.

This chain joins TRBV3-1 (or the pseudogene TRBV3-2) and TRBJ1-1; 7 nucleotides align to TRBD1. Germline loops: CDR1 LGHDT, CDR2 YNNKEL (reference sequence). The CDR3 runs to 14 residues. The V and J ends lost 4 bases and 1 base, in that order; junction bases with no gene match: 3. The CDR3 loop is CASSLRDRNTEAFF. The CDR3 region has the DNA TGTGCCAGCAGCCTCCGGGACAGGAACACTGAAGCTTTCTTT.

This rearrangement joins TRBV6-5 to TRBJ2-1; D call uncertain. V gave up 0 bases and J gave up 5 bases, with 8 bases separating them. CDR1 is MNHEY and CDR2 is SVGAGI in the germline V gene. The CDR3 is 14 residues long. The CDR3 DNA is TGTGCCAGCAGTTACTCCCTCACCAACAATGAGCAGTTCTTC. This encodes CASSYSLTNNEQFF.

This chain uses TRBV5-4 with TRBJ2-1; 9 positions match TRBD2. The CDR3 totals 15 residues. Germline-derived CDR1 and CDR2 are SGHNT and YYREEE (reference sequence). V was clipped by 2 bases and J by 4 bases; unmatched bases: 4. In nucleotides, the CDR3 is TGTGCCAGCAGCTTTGGCGGGGGGGGTTACAATGAGCAGTTCTTC. This translates into CASSFGGGGYNEQFF. Complete variable domain (other parts from reference TRBV5-4 and TRBJ2-1): ETGVTQSPTHLIKTRGQQVTLRCSSQSGHNTVSWYQQALGQGPQFIFQYYREEENGRGNFPPRFSGLQFPNYSSELNVNALELDDSALYLCASSFGGGGYNEQFFGPGTRLTVL.

The chain combines TRBV7-9 with TRBJ1-1; TRBD1 matches at 9 bases. J gave up 3 bases and V 5 bases, and 16 bases lay outside the gene matches. CDR3 length: 18 residues. CDR1 is SEHNR and CDR2 is FQNEAQ in the germline V gene (reference sequence). Here the CDR3 DNA reads TGTGCCAGCAGCCCCCCCGGGACAGGGACACTGATAGACACTGAAGCTTTCTTT. It translates to CASSPPGTGTLIDTEAFF.

The gene calls are TRBV5-6 and TRBJ2-1, with TRBD1 as a possible D gene (7 bases). CDR3 length: 16 amino acids. CDR1 is SGHDT, CDR2 YYEEEE, per germline. Trimming took off 6 bases at V and 7 bases at J, with 23 bases between the two ends. CDR3 in amino acids: CASISSSGGNRNEQFF. CDR3 in DNA: TGTGCCAGCATTTCCTCCTCAGGGGGGAATCGGAATGAGCAGTTCTTC.

This clone has a single count. The rearrangement joins TRBV11-2 to TRBJ2-4; D call uncertain. V was clipped by 0 bases and J by 6 bases, with 6 bases between them. The CDR3 consists of 13 residues. Looked up from germline, CDR1 is SGHAT and CDR2 is FQNNGV. CDR3: CASSLDVRNIQYF. The DNA for the CDR3 is TGTGCCAGCAGCTTAGACGTCAGAAACATTCAGTACTTC.

In nucleotides, the CDR3 is TGTGCCAGCAGCACCGAGACAGGGAGCTATGGCTACACCTTC. As protein: CASSTETGSYGYTF. This chain joins TRBV9 and TRBJ1-2; 7 bases align to TRBD1. Germline CDR1 reads SGDLS; CDR2 reads YYNGEE. The CDR3 extends over 14 amino acids. J lost 4 bases, V lost 4 bases, and 7 bases had no gene match.

The chain has TRBV5-8 and TRBJ1-5; 12 bases line up with TRBD1. The germline V gene has CDR1 SGHTS and CDR2 YDEGEE. The V and J ends lost 2 bases and 3 bases, in that order; junction bases with no gene match: 3. This CDR3 is 16 amino acids long. The CDR3 sequence is CASSLGTGGSNQPQHF. For the CDR3, the DNA is TGTGCCAGCAGCTTAGGGACAGGGGGCTCCAATCAGCCCCAGCATTTT.

The rearrangement joins TRBV21-1 to TRBJ1-5. TRBV21-1 is described as a pseudogene. The CDR3 consists of 18 residues. The CDR3 loop is CASSSLYARIGSNQPQHF. In DNA, the CDR3 is TGTGCCAGCAGCAGCCTATATGCAAGGATCGGTAGCAATCAGCCCCAGCATTTT.

This clone showed up just once. The chain carries TRBV13 and TRBJ2-1, with 8 bases fitting TRBD2. The V segment lost 4 bases and the J segment 1 base; nucleotides outside the gene matches: 6. The CDR3 spans 16 residues. Germline V lookup: CDR1 PRHDT, CDR2 FYEKMQ (reference sequence). CDR3 coding DNA: TGTGCCAGCAGCTACGGGGGGGCGGCTTCCTACAATGAGCAGTTCTTC. It codes for CASSYGGAASYNEQFF.

The chain recombines TRBV7-8 with TRBJ1-4; D remains unclear. The V gene lost 0 bases and the J gene lost 5 bases, with 4 bases spanning the gap. CDR3 size: 13 residues. Germline assignment: CDR1 SGHVS and CDR2 FQNEAQ. Here the CDR3 reads CASSLARNEKLFF. In DNA form, the CDR3 reads TGTGCCAGCAGCTTAGCACGGAATGAAAAACTGTTTTTT.

The rearrangement uses TRBV28 and TRBJ2-5; 8 nucleotides line up with TRBD1. The CDR3 runs to 15 residues. J gave up 5 bases and V 7 bases, and 12 bases lay outside the gene matches. The germline gives CDR1 MDHEN, CDR2 SYDVKM. CDR3 DNA sequence: TGTGCCAGCACCCCTTATCGGGACAGGCCCGAGACCCAGTACTTC. The encoded protein is CASTPYRDRPETQYF.

The V and J genes are TRBV19 and TRBJ2-1, with 10 bases aligning to TRBD2. The J segment lost 6 bases and the V segment lost 4 bases, leaving 12 bases of the junction unmatched. This CDR3 comprises 17 residues. Germline V gene sequence: CDR1 LNHDA, CDR2 SQIVND (reference sequence). The CDR3 sequence: CASSTGQAGTSANEQFF. CDR3 DNA sequence: TGTGCCAGTAGTACGGGACAGGCCGGGACTAGCGCCAATGAGCAGTTCTTC.

The chain recombines TRBV5-1 with TRBJ2-3; the D call may be TRBD1 or TRBD2 (6 bases each). The CDR3 is made up of 15 amino acids. Germline V CDR1 and CDR2: SGHRS, YFSETQ. The V end lost 1 base, the J end lost 2 bases, and 11 bases lay between the germline ends. CDR3 sequence reads: CASSLNTGATDTQYF. In DNA, the CDR3 is TGCGCCAGCAGCTTGAATACGGGGGCCACAGATACGCAGTATTTT. Combining the CDR3 with reference TRBV5-1 and TRBJ2-3 gives the whole variable domain KAGVTQTPRYLIKTRGQQVTLSCSPISGHRSVSWYQQTPGQGLQFLFEYFSETQRNKGNFPGRFSGRQFSNSRSEMNVSTLELGDSALYLCASSLNTGATDTQYFGPGTRLTVL.

The chain links TRBV11-1 to TRBJ1-4; possibly TRBD1 for D (5 bases). Germline V gene sequence: CDR1 SGHAT, CDR2 FQDESV (reference sequence). Trimming pared 3 bases from V and 0 bases from J, leaving 8 bases between. The CDR3 spans 15 residues. The CDR3 loop is CASSFGGATNEKLFF. For the CDR3, the DNA is TGTGCCAGCAGCTTTGGGGGTGCAACTAATGAAAAACTGTTTTTT. Full variable domain (remainder filled in from reference TRBV11-1 and TRBJ1-4): EAEVAQSPRYKITEKSQAVAFWCDPISGHATLYWYRQILGQGPELLVQFQDESVVDDSQLPKDRFSAERLKGVDSTLKIQPAELGDSAMYLCASSFGGATNEKLFFGSGTQLSVL.

The DNA for the CDR3 is TGTGCCAGCAGCCAAGATCCCCGGACTAGAGGCTCCTACGAGCAGTACTTC. It encodes CASSQDPRTRGSYEQYF. This chain links TRBV3-1 (or the pseudogene TRBV3-2) with TRBJ2-7, with 7 bases identical to TRBD2. The V segment lost 0 bases and the J segment 0 bases; nucleotides outside the gene matches: 8. The germline V gene has CDR1 LGHDT and CDR2 YNNKEL (reference sequence). CDR3 length equals 17 residues.

The chain joins TRBV10-1 to TRBJ1-1, with 7 bases aligning to TRBD1. Per germline, CDR1 WNHNN and CDR2 SYGVQD (reference sequence). The CDR3 has 12 amino acids. In nucleotides, the CDR3 is TGCTGGGGGAAGGGGGCGAACACTGAAGCTTTCTTT. It yields the protein CWGKGANTEAFF.

The chain carries TRBV4-3 and TRBJ1-4; D gene uncertain. V lost 0 bases to trimming and J lost 3 bases, with 11 bases between them. CDR3 length: 16 amino acids. The germline CDR1 and CDR2 sequences are LGHNA and YSLEER. CDR3 protein: CASSQERGLANEKLFF. CDR3 sequence (DNA): TGCGCCAGCAGCCAAGAAAGAGGGTTGGCTAATGAAAAACTGTTTTTT.

This sequence joins TRBV30 and TRBJ1-2; unclear D gene. Trimming shortened V by 2 bases and J by 4 bases, and 8 bases separated the two germline ends. Germline V CDR1 and CDR2: GTSNPN, SVGIG (reference sequence). CDR3 size: 12 residues. This chain's CDR3 is CAWSSGGYGYTF. In nucleotides, the CDR3 is TGTGCCTGGAGTAGTGGCGGCTATGGCTACACCTTC.

The V and J genes are TRBV29-1 and TRBJ1-4; possible D gene TRBD1, 5 bases. The CDR3 is 16 amino acids. CDR1 is SQVTM and CDR2 is ANQGSEA in the germline V gene. Trimming cost V 4 bases and J 7 bases, with 22 bases left between them. This chain's CDR3 is CSVAPTLGTRGEKLFF. The CDR3 DNA sequence: TGCAGCGTTGCCCCGACTCTAGGGACTAGGGGTGAAAAACTGTTTTTT. Full variable domain (outside the CDR3, taken from reference TRBV29-1 and TRBJ1-4): SAVISQKPSRDICQRGTSLTIQCQVDSQVTMMFWYRQQPGQSLTLIATANQGSEATYESGFVIDKFPISRPNLTFSTLTVSNMSPEDSSIYLCSVAPTLGTRGEKLFFGSGTQLSVL.

The rearrangement joins TRBV3-1 (or the pseudogene TRBV3-2) to TRBJ1-2; a possible D gene is TRBD1 (6 bases). The germline gives CDR1 LGHDT, CDR2 YNNKEL (reference sequence). The CDR3 totals 12 residues. V was trimmed by 1 base and J by 10 bases, leaving 10 bases between them. CDR3: CASSQGTVTYTF. The CDR3 nucleotides read TGTGCCAGCAGCCAAGGGACAGTTACCTACACCTTC.

The genes are TRBV3-1 (or the pseudogene TRBV3-2) and TRBJ2-3; D possibly corresponds to TRBD2 (6 bases). The CDR3 has 13 residues. Germline-derived CDR1 and CDR2 are LGHDT and YNNKEL (reference sequence). Trimming stripped 5 bases from V and 6 bases from J, with 12 bases between. The CDR3: CASSSWSGDTQYF. The CDR3, as DNA: TGTGCCAGCAGCTCGTGGAGCGGGGATACGCAGTATTTT.

The chain has TRBV5-1 and TRBJ2-2; D is possibly TRBD1 or TRBD2 (5 bases each). V gave up 0 bases and J gave up 1 base, with 13 bases separating them. Looked up from germline, CDR1 is SGHRS and CDR2 is YFSETQ. This CDR3 spans 17 amino acids. The DNA for the CDR3 is TGCGCCAGCAGCTTGGCGGGGCACTCAGGGAACACCGGGGAGCTGTTTTTT. Translated, it gives CASSLAGHSGNTGELFF.